Following are 3 T cell receptor beta chains from one sample sequenced in a study of identical twins. MiXCR, applied by TCRdb to the 5' RACE reads, yields one record per CDR3 protein. The repertoire includes 250,000 or so distinct CDR3 sequences, around 6.6% of them detected once, and 3% to 4.5% sits in the top ten. These data were likewise used in another study, on yellow fever vaccine responses in identical twins.

The sample comprised memory (CD45RO+) T cells sorted from blood. These receptors were obtained from a woman aged 18-30 years in good health.

V usage is TRBV10-3 and J usage is TRBJ2-2; D possibly corresponds to TRBD1 (6 bases). This CDR3 region has 15 residues. Germline lookup yields CDR1 ENHRY and CDR2 SYGVKD. V shed 3 bases and J shed 5 bases, with 13 bases lying between them. The DNA of the CDR3 is TGTGCCATCAGTGACCCCGGGACACCAACCGGGGAGCTGTTTTTT. This codes for CAISDPGTPTGELFF.

This clonotype was counted ten times or more. This chain links TRBV10-2 with TRBJ2-7; TRBD2 agrees at 14 bases. Germline V gives CDR1 WSHSY, CDR2 SAAADI. The CDR3 is 15 amino acids. With V trimmed by 6 bases and J by 0 bases, 1 base remained unmatched. In DNA form, the CDR3 reads TGCGCCAGCAGGGGACTAGCGGGGGCCTCCTACGAGCAGTACGTC. Amino acid sequence: CASRGLAGASYEQYV.

The table lists this clonotype with many counts. The rearrangement links TRBV13 to TRBJ2-3, with 8 bases that match TRBD1. J gave up 2 bases and V 3 bases, and 4 bases lay outside the gene matches. Looked up from germline, CDR1 is PRHDT and CDR2 is FYEKMQ (reference sequence). The CDR3 extends over 15 amino acids. CDR3: CASSFRGLDTDTQYF. CDR3 DNA sequence: TGTGCCAGCAGCTTCAGGGGGCTGGACACAGATACGCAGTATTTT.